This T cell receptor (beta chain) was observed in a study of cytomegalovirus exposure and HLA in healthy donors. In regard to this clone: Its target is not known. The identical CDR3 is also encoded by other nucleotide sequences in the sample.

The PCR employed 60 Vbeta primers together with 13 Jbeta primers. Method: immunoSEQ multiplex PCR; TCRdb's copy keeps in-frame clones and lacks some. The data hold some 90,000 clones, with roughly 74% observed a single time. The study, taken as a whole, reports: TCR beta V- and J-gene trimming, according to a later analysis, was linked to a missense DCLRE1C variant. The study put 160 or so TCR beta chains on its list as cytomegalovirus-associated.

CDR1 and CDR2 (germline): SEHNR, FQNEAQ (reference sequence). The V and J ends lost 3 bases and 4 bases respectively, with 10 bases between them. The CDR3 consists of 14 residues. The J gene is TRBJ1-5, the V gene TRBV7-9, with a tentative D call TRBD1 (5 bases). Sequenced: PBMCs. This sequence originates from a female donor in good health and CMV-seropositive. CDR3 residues: CASSFPGQNQPQHF. The CDR3 nucleotides read TGTGCCAGCAGCTTCCCCGGACAAAATCAGCCCCAGCATTTT.